This record covers a single T cell receptor (beta chain). Clones were sequenced by immunoSEQ multiplex PCR, and TCRdb holds only the in-frame ones, with some missing. The table includes more than 150,000 clones, roughly four fifths detected once. V lost 0 bases to trimming and J lost 8 bases, with 17 bases between them. Germline V lookup: CDR1 LGHDT, CDR2 YNNKEL (reference sequence). The CDR3 has 16 amino acids. The data belong to a study of blood T cell repertoires in COVID-19. This sequence was found in a man between 65 and 80 years old who had recovered from COVID-19. The chain links TRBV3-1 (or the pseudogene TRBV3-2) to TRBJ2-1, with D perhaps matching TRBD1 (6 bases). Sequencing was carried out using peripheral blood. In nucleotides, the CDR3 is TGTGCCAGCAGCCAAGATCAGGGGCAGGGTGTCGATGAGCAGTTCTTC. The encoded protein is CASSQDQGQGVDEQFF.